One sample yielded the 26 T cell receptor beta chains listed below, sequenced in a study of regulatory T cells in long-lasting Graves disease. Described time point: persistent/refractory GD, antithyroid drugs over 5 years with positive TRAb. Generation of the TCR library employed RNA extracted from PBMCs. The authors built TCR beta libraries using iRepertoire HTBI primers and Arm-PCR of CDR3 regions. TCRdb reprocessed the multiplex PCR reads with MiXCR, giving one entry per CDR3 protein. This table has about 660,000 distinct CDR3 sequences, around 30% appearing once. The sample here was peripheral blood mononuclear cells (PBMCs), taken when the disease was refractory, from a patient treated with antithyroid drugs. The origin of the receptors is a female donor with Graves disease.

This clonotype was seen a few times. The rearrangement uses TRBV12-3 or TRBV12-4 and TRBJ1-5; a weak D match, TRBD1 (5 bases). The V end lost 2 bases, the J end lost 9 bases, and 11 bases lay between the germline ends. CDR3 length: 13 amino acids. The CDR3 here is CASSLRGIGPQHF. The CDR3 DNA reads TGTGCCAGCAGTTTAAGGGGTATAGGGCCCCAGCATTTT.

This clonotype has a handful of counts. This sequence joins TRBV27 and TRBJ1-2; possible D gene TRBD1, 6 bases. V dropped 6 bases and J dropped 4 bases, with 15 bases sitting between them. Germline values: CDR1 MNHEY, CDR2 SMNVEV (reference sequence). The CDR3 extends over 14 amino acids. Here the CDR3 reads CASRKQGSLYGYTF. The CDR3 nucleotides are TGTGCCAGCAGGAAACAGGGCTCCCTCTATGGCTACACCTTC.

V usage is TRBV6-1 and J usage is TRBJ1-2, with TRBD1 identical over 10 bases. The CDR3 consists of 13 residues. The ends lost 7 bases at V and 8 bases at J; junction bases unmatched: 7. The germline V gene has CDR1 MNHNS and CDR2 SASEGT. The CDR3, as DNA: TGTGCCAGCATAAGACAGGGGGCTGGCGGCTACACCTTC. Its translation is CASIRQGAGGYTF.

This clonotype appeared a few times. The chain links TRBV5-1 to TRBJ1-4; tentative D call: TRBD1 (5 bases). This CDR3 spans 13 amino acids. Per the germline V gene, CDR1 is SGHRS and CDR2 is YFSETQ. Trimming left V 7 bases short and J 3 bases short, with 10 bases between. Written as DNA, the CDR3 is TGCGCCAGCGGTCCAGGGCCTAATGAAAAACTGTTTTTT. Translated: CASGPGPNEKLFF.

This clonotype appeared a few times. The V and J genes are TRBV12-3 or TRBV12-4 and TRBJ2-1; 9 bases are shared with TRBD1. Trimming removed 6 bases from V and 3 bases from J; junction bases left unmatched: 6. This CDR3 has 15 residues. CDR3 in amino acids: CASRPDRGFYNEQFF. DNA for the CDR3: TGTGCCAGCAGACCAGACAGGGGGTTCTACAATGAGCAGTTCTTC.

In DNA, the CDR3 is TGTGCCTGGAGCCCTGACAGGGACTATGGCTACACCTTC. Translating gives CAWSPDRDYGYTF. This chain connects TRBV30 to TRBJ1-2, with TRBD1 identical over 7 bases. Trimming took 3 bases from V and 3 from J; bases not matched to a gene: 4. The germline V gene has CDR1 GTSNPN and CDR2 SVGIG (reference sequence). CDR3 length: 13 amino acids. The variable domain in full, completed from reference TRBV30 and TRBJ1-2, reads SQTIHQWPATLVQPVGSPLSLECTVEGTSNPNLYWYRQAAGRGLQLLFYSVGIGQISSEVPQNLSASRPQDRQFILSSKKLLLSDSGFYLCAWSPDRDYGYTFGSGTRLTVV.

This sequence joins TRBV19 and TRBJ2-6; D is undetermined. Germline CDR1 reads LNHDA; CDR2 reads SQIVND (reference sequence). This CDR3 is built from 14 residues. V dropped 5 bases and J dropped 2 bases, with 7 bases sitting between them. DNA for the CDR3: TGTGCCAGTAGTGCCGTCACTGGGGCCAACGTCCTGACTTTC. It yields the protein CASSAVTGANVLTF. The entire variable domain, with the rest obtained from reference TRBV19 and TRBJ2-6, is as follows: DGGITQSPKYLFRKEGQNVTLSCEQNLNHDAMYWYRQDPGQGLRLIYYSQIVNDFQKGDIAEGYSVSREKKESFPLTVTSAQKNPTAFYLCASSAVTGANVLTFGAGSRLTVL.

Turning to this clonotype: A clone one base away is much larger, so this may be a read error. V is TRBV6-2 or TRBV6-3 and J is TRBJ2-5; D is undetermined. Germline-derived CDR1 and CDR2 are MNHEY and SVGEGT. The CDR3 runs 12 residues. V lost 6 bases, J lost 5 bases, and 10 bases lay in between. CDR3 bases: TGTGCCAGCAGCCCCATGGGTGAGACCCAGTACTTC. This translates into CASSPMGETQYF.

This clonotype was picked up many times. The CDR3 protein is CASSLTSGNYGYTF. CDR3 sequence (DNA): TGTGCCAGCAGTTTAACTTCTGGGAACTATGGCTACACCTTC. This chain connects TRBV28 to TRBJ1-2; D call uncertain. V dropped 2 bases and J dropped 2 bases, with 9 bases sitting between them. Germline V lookup: CDR1 MDHEN, CDR2 SYDVKM. The CDR3 runs to 14 residues.

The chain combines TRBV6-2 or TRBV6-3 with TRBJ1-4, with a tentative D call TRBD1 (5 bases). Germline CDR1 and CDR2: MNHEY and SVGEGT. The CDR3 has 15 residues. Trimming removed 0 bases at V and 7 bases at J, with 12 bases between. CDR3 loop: CASSYSGEEGEKLFF. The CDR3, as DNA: TGTGCCAGCAGTTACTCGGGGGAGGAGGGTGAAAAACTGTTTTTT.

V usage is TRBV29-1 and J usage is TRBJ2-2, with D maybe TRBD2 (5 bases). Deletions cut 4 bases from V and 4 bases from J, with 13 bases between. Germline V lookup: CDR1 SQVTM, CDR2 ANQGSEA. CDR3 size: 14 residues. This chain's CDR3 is CSVVFWESTGELFF. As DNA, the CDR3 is TGCAGCGTTGTTTTTTGGGAGTCCACCGGGGAGCTGTTTTTT.

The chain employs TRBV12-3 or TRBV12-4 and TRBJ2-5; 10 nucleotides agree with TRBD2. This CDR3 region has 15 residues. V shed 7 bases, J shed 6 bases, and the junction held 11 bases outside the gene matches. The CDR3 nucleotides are TGTGCCAGCACCCCCAGCGGGAGGGCCGGTAAGACCCAGTACTTC. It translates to CASTPSGRAGKTQYF.

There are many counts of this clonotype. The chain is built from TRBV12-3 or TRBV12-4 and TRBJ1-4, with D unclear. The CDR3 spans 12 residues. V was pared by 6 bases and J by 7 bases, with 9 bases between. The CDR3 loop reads CASSLMGEKLFF. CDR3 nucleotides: TGTGCCAGCAGCTTAATGGGTGAAAAACTGTTTTTT.

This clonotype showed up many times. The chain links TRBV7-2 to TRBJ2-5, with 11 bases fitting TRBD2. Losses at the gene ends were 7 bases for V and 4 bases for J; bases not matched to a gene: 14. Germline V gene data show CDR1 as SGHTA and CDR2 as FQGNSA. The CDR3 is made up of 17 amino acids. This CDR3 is CASTLGTSGGLGETQYF. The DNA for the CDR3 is TGTGCCAGCACCCTTGGGACTAGCGGTGGTTTGGGAGAGACCCAGTACTTC.

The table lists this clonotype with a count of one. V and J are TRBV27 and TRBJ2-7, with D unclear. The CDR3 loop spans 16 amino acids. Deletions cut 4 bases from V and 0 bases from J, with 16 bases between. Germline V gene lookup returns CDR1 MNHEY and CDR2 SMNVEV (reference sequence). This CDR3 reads CASSSVVRGHSYEQYF. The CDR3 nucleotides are TGTGCCAGCAGTTCGGTTGTACGCGGCCACTCCTACGAGCAGTACTTC.

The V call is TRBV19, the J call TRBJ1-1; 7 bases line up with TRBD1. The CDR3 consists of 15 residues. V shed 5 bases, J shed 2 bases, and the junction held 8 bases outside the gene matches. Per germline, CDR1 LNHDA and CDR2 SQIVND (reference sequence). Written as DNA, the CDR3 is TGTGCCAGTAGTTACCCCGGGACAGTAAACACTGAAGCTTTCTTT. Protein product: CASSYPGTVNTEAFF.

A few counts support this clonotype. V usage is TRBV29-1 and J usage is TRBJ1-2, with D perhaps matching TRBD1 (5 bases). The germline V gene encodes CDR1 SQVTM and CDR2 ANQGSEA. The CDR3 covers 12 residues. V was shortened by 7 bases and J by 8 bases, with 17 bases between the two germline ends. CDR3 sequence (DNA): TGCAGCGCGACGCCGGGACGAGGAGGCTACACCTTC. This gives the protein CSATPGRGGYTF.

As DNA, the CDR3 is TGTGCCATCAGCCTCCAGGGTGAGCAGCCCCAGCATTTT. Amino acid sequence: CAISLQGEQPQHF. The genes are TRBV6-1 and TRBJ1-5; TRBD1 is a possible D gene (5 bases). V lost 10 bases and J lost 7, with 17 bases in between. This CDR3 has 13 amino acids. CDR1 MNHNS and CDR2 SASEGT come from the germline V gene.

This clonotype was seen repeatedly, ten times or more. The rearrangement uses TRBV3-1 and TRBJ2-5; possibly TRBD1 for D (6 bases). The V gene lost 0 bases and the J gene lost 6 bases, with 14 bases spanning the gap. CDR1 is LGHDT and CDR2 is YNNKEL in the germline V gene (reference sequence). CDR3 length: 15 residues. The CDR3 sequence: CASSQDSQGWKTQYF. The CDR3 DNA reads TGTGCCAGCAGCCAAGATTCGCAGGGGTGGAAGACCCAGTACTTC.

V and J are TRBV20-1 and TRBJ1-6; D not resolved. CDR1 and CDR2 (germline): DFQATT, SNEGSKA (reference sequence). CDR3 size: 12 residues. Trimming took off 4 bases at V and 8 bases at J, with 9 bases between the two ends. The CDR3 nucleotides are TGCAGTGCTACATCTGGGGATTCACCCCTCCACTTT. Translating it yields CSATSGDSPLHF.

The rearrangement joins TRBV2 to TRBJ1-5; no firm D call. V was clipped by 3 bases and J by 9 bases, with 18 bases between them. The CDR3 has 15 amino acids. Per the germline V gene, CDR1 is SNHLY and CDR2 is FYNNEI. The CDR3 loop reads CASSDYDPEVRPQHF. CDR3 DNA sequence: TGTGCCAGCAGTGACTACGACCCAGAAGTGAGGCCCCAGCATTTT. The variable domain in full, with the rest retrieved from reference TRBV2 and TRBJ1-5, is EPEVTQTPSHQVTQMGQEVILRCVPISNHLYFYWYRQILGQKVEFLVSFYNNEISEKSEIFDDQFSVERPDGSNFTLKIRSTKLEDSAMYFCASSDYDPEVRPQHFGDGTRLSIL.

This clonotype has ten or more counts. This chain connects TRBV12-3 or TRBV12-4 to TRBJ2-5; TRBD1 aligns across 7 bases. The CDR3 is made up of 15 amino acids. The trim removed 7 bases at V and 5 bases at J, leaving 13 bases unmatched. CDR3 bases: TGTGCCAGCAACAGACAGGGATTAGACGGGGAGACCCAGTACTTC. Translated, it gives CASNRQGLDGETQYF.

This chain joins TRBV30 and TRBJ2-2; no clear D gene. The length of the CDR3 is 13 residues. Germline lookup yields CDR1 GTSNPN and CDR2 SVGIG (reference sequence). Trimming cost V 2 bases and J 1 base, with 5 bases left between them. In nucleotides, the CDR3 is TGTGCCTGGAGTCCTGTGAACACCGGGGAGCTGTTTTTT. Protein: CAWSPVNTGELFF.

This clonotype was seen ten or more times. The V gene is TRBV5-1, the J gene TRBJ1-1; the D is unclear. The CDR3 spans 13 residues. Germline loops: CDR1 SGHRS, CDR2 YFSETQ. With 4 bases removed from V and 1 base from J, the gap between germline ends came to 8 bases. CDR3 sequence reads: CASSQRQNTEAFF. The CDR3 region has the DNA TGCGCCAGCAGCCAAAGACAGAACACTGAAGCTTTCTTT.

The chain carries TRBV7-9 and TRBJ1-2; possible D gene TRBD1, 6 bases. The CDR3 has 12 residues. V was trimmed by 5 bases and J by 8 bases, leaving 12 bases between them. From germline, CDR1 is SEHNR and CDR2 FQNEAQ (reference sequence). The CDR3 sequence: CASSPGAAGYTF. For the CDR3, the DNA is TGTGCCAGCAGCCCGGGGGCGGCGGGCTACACCTTC.

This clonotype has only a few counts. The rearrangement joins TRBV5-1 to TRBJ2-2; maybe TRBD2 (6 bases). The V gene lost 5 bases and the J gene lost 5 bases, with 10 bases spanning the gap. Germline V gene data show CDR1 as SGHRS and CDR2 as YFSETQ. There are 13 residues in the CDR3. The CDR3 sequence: CASSGTPTGELFF. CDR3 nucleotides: TGCGCCAGCAGTGGGACTCCAACCGGGGAGCTGTTTTTT.